Listed below are T cell receptor beta chains from one sample, sequenced in a study of blood T cells in healthy people across ages. TCRdb passed the 5' RACE reads through MiXCR, listing each CDR3 protein once. The table shows some 1.5 million distinct CDR3 sequences, with approximately 39% occurring only once. Material for sequencing was blood. These receptors were obtained from a woman between 18 and 30 years old in good health. Each CDR3 is given with its conserved first and last residue. The order of the fields is clone size, D gene, V gene, J gene, CDR3 protein, CDR3 DNA. A D gene is named only where the DNA matches it firmly. Where a row states a size, it is once, few, many or the class of an expanded clone; other rows omit it.

.,.,TRBV10-3,TRBJ1-1,CAIGQFGAEAFF,TGTGCCATCGGCCAGTTTGGGGCTGAAGCTTTCTTT
.,.,TRBV5-1,TRBJ2-5,CASSLARGAIQETQYF,TGCGCCAGCAGCTTGGCTAGGGGGGCCATCCAAGAGACCCAGTACTTC
.,.,TRBV15,TRBJ2-1,CATRRIQQYHNEQFF,TGTGCCACCCGCCGAATACAGCAGTACCACAATGAGCAGTTCTTC
once,.,TRBV24-1,TRBJ2-5,CATSDLLGGQETQYF,TGTGCCACCAGTGATTTGCTAGGCGGACAAGAGACCCAGTACTTC
few,.,TRBV7-9,TRBJ2-7,CASTGHQSLEQYF,TGTGCCAGCACGGGACACCAATCTCTCGAGCAGTACTTC
.,.,TRBV12-3/TRBV12-4,TRBJ1-2,CASSSVPHGYTF,TGTGCCAGCAGTTCGGTCCCCCATGGCTACACCTTC
.,.,TRBV7-7,TRBJ2-5,CASSRSGLQETQYF,TGTGCCAGCAGCCGCAGCGGGTTGCAAGAGACCCAGTACTTC
few,.,TRBV20-1,TRBJ2-1,CSANGHRYNEQFF,TGCAGTGCTAACGGGCACCGCTACAATGAGCAGTTCTTC
.,TRBD1,TRBV12-3/TRBV12-4,TRBJ2-3,CASSLRDRASQVDTQYF,TGTGCCAGCAGTCTCCGGGACAGGGCCTCCCAGGTAGATACGCAGTATTTT
.,.,TRBV12-3/TRBV12-4,TRBJ1-1,CASSFRGIDTEAFF,TGTGCCAGCAGTTTTCGAGGTATAGACACTGAAGCTTTCTTT
.,.,TRBV7-9,TRBJ2-1,CASSHAALANEQFF,TGTGCCAGCAGCCACGCGGCCCTAGCGAATGAGCAGTTCTTC
.,.,TRBV14,TRBJ2-1,CASSHALSSYNEQFF,TGTGCCAGCAGCCACGCGTTAAGCTCCTACAATGAGCAGTTCTTC
few,TRBD2,TRBV28,TRBJ2-3,CASSSGGRGGDTQYF,TGTGCCAGCAGTTCAGGCGGGCGCGGGGGAGATACGCAGTATTTT
few,.,TRBV10-1,TRBJ2-3,CASSERLDHTDTQYF,TGCGCCAGCAGTGAGAGATTAGATCACACAGATACGCAGTATTTT
many,TRBD2,TRBV12-3/TRBV12-4,TRBJ2-1,CASSLEASGAYNEQFF,TGTGCCAGCAGTTTGGAAGCTAGCGGGGCCTACAATGAGCAGTTCTTC
.,.,TRBV2,TRBJ2-7,CASSYRVGGNEQYF,TGTGCCAGCAGTTACAGAGTAGGGGGTAACGAGCAGTACTTC
.,TRBD1,TRBV5-6,TRBJ2-3,CASSFRGQGPLTTQYF,TGTGCCAGCAGCTTTCGGGGACAGGGGCCGTTGACGACGCAGTATTTT
few,.,TRBV10-3,TRBJ1-1,CAISTQNFNTEAFF,TGTGCCATCAGCACCCAAAACTTCAACACTGAAGCTTTCTTT
.,.,TRBV6-1,TRBJ2-1,CASSEAEPGLYEQFF,TGTGCCAGCAGTGAAGCCGAACCGGGACTTTATGAGCAGTTCTTC
.,.,TRBV11-2,TRBJ2-5,CASSLDWARRQETQYF,TGTGCCAGCAGCTTAGATTGGGCTAGGAGACAAGAGACCCAGTACTTC
.,.,TRBV6-6,TRBJ2-3,CATHFRPQYF,TGTGCCACCCACTTTAGGCCGCAGTATTTT
few,.,TRBV5-1,TRBJ2-3,CASEQGSTDTQYF,TGCGCCAGTGAACAGGGTAGCACAGATACGCAGTATTTT
many,TRBD2,TRBV4-1,TRBJ2-1,CASSQTGTSGFYLYNEQFF,TGCGCCAGCAGCCAAACCGGGACTAGCGGGTTCTACCTCTACAATGAGCAGTTCTTC
many,.,TRBV19,TRBJ2-1,CASSWGYNEQFF,TGTGCCAGCAGTTGGGGGTACAATGAGCAGTTCTTC
.,TRBD1,TRBV7-2,TRBJ1-4,CASSSIIEGADEKLFF,TGTGCCAGCAGCTCAATCATTGAGGGGGCGGATGAAAAACTGTTTTTT
.,TRBD2,TRBV19,TRBJ2-7,CASSPRTSGAYNEQYF,TGTGCCAGTAGTCCTCGGACTAGCGGAGCTTACAATGAGCAGTACTTC
.,.,TRBV12-3/TRBV12-4,TRBJ2-7,CASSFTGAGYSYEQYF,TGTGCCAGCAGTTTTACTGGGGCGGGTTACTCCTACGAGCAGTACTTC
few,.,TRBV12-3/TRBV12-4,TRBJ2-1,CASSSTIGSYNEQFF,TGTGCCAGCAGTTCCACGATCGGCTCCTACAATGAGCAGTTCTTC
.,.,TRBV12-3/TRBV12-4,TRBJ2-7,CASNQEGRVYEQYF,TGTGCCAGCAACCAGGAGGGCAGGGTCTACGAGCAGTACTTC
.,.,TRBV6-2/TRBV6-3,TRBJ1-1,CASTNPGARNTEAFF,TGTGCCAGCACCAACCCGGGGGCGCGGAACACTGAAGCTTTCTTT
few,.,TRBV27,TRBJ2-3,CASSTGPNTDTQYF,TGTGCCAGCAGTACGGGACCCAACACAGATACGCAGTATTTT
.,.,TRBV5-1,TRBJ2-1,CASSFELAAYNEQFF,TGCGCCAGCAGCTTTGAACTAGCCGCCTACAATGAGCAGTTCTTC
.,.,TRBV6-4,TRBJ2-1,CASTARPAVSYNEQLF,TGTGCCAGCACCGCACGTCCGGCAGTATCCTACAATGAGCAGTTATTC
.,.,TRBV29-1,TRBJ2-3,CGLRGPTSTDTQYF,TGCGGCCTCAGGGGTCCAACTAGCACAGATACGCAGTATTTT
few,.,TRBV4-1,TRBJ1-6,CASSRGGVYNSPLHF,TGCGCCAGCAGCCGAGGCGGGGTGTATAATTCACCCCTCCACTTT
.,TRBD2,TRBV24-1,TRBJ2-1,CATSDASGGTYNEQFF,TGTGCCACCAGTGATGCTAGCGGGGGAACCTACAATGAGCAGTTCTTC
once,.,TRBV18,TRBJ2-6,CASSPELHSGANVLTF,TGTGCCAGCTCACCAGAGCTCCACTCTGGGGCCAACGTCCTGACTTTC
.,TRBD2,TRBV4-2,TRBJ2-7,CASSQRLAGGRSYEQYF,TGTGCCAGCAGCCAAAGACTAGCGGGCGGGAGGTCCTACGAGCAGTACTTC
.,.,TRBV12-3/TRBV12-4,TRBJ2-3,CASTDRAAGTDTQYF,TGTGCCAGCACCGACCGCGCGGCCGGGACAGATACGCAGTATTTT
.,TRBD1,TRBV29-1,TRBJ2-5,CSTRTGERETQYF,TGCAGCACAAGGACAGGGGAAAGGGAGACCCAGTACTTC